This T cell receptor beta chain was observed in a study of cytomegalovirus exposure and HLA in healthy donors (dated by TCRdb to the late 2010s). For context, the study as a whole: According to an earlier analysis of 450 to 650 of the donors, some 170 million T cells yielded some 110 million unique TCR beta sequences and less than 300 Gb of sequence data. Of the roughly 400 genotyped donors, 65% to 90% fell in the genetic ancestry cluster associated with self-reported Caucasian donors. The T cell repertoires of 700 or so subjects were profiled by immunosequencing and related to cytomegalovirus serostatus. Every repertoire in the discovery cohort had been generated on one and the same sequencing platform. HLA typing covered class I and class II loci at four-digit resolution. The aim of the study was to test whether cataloging public T cell receptors could identify signatures of past pathogen exposure. Along with the approximately 700-subject first cohort, a separate validation cohort of over 90 different subjects was used. Typing coverage differed by locus: A, B, C, DRB1 and DQB1 were typed in about 620-630 donors, DQA1 in roughly 500, DPA1 in some 570, and DPB1 in 472. Among 398 genotyped donors of the cohort, an average of approximately 240,000 unique TCR beta nucleotide sequences were sequenced per donor, around 18% of them non-productive. Donor age, sex, ethnicity and CMV serostatus were compiled together with the repertoire data. Several DR-DQ haplotypes were treated as single units for association and clustering because of strong linkage in the cohort. A later analysis re-analyzed previously published TCR beta repertoires from 500 to 700 donors and added high-resolution HLA genotyping to study TCR occurrence patterns. An earlier analysis of 450 to 750 of the donors used high-throughput TCR beta sequencing to judge whether each TCR beta V gene segment behaved as functional or pseudogenic. An early release that covered around 590 HLA-typed donors contained approximately 320 gigabases of sequencing data and approximately 85 million unique TCR sequences. A later genetic analysis used genome-wide SNP genotypes for about 65% of the 666 donors, treating that subset as a discovery cohort. To predict cytomegalovirus infection status, the study brought together high-throughput TCR immunosequencing, statistical association of individual TCRs with disease status, and machine learning. The later analysis used no new phenotypic data to find candidate immune exposures, relying instead on TCR beta sequences and their occurrence across donors. Overall study outcomes, separate from this receptor: In this cohort, only TCR beta chains were sequenced, and detectable features were limited by the absence of alpha or paired-chain data. In a later genetic analysis, fewer N-insertions in productive TCRs were reported among donors in an Asian-associated ancestry cluster than the approximately 710-donor mean. The only immune exposure information available for the cohort was CMV serostatus. In the study, approximately 160 TCR beta chains were listed as associated with cytomegalovirus. A later analysis found that TCR association rates varied across HLA loci, with DRB1 alleles showing the most associated TCRs and HLA-C alleles the fewest. Broadly in line with IMGT annotations, most TCR beta V segments showed up in productive rearrangements about 90% or about 30% of the time in an earlier analysis of several hundred of the donors. A later analysis found that most CMV-associated TCR beta chains appeared HLA-restricted, with HLA associations seemingly driven largely by CMV exposure. While some public TCRs were present in many individuals, most TCR sequences turned up only very rarely across donors. The earlier analysis of about 600 of the donors excluded some 15 rarely observed V segments, including chromosome 9 orphons, because counts were too low. In a later analysis, HLA-associated TCR beta chains were found to be more clonally expanded and to have lower generation probabilities than equally common non-associated chains. According to a later analysis, parvovirus B19, influenza, CMV and Epstein-Barr virus appeared linked to several top co-occurrence clusters. Linkage disequilibrium might explain the correlated functional status among segregating V segments, but an unknown experimental factor could not be ruled out. According to the authors, the approach could potentially be generalized to other disease states and immunological phenotypes. The presence/absence analyses assumed that sequencing depth was roughly uniform across donors, and that assumption may not be true. Because HLA typing was unavailable for some donors at each locus, only the typed subset was used in association tests. A further reported finding was that TCR beta sequences accurately predicted the HLA-A and HLA-B alleles for most subjects in the first cohort. In a later analysis, some 17,000 TCR beta sequences were associated with specific HLA alleles at a false discovery rate of 0.05. In vitro tests confirmed that a few of the cytomegalovirus-associated TCR beta chains recognize cytomegalovirus antigens. An association between a missense DCLRE1C variant and V-gene and J-gene trimming of TCR beta chains was found in a later genetic analysis and replicated in an independent cohort. When HLA alleles, especially DR and DQ, strongly co-occurred, attributing TCR associations to individual alleles was difficult. Some IMGT-functional V segments, including TRBV6-2 and TRBV6-3, could not be distinguished by the 87-base-pair reads and were therefore excluded. A group of highly shared sequence variants was considered likely to be a technical artifact of the sequencing pipeline. In both the original and validation cohorts, the classifier was reported to diagnose cytomegalovirus status with high specificity and sensitivity.

In total, over 600 healthy bone marrow donors made up the cohort. At the time of sampling, all cohort members were nominally healthy, though unrecorded immune exposures were likely present. The donor was CMV seronegative and belonged to the group of around 400 seronegative cohort members. A peripheral blood sample was collected from each donor, and TCR beta sequencing was performed on peripheral blood mononuclear cells. The Qiagen DNeasy Blood Extraction Kit was used to extract genomic DNA from the blood cell samples. The method was the immunoSEQ multiplex PCR assay. The multiplex PCR relied on a mix of 60 forward primers for TCR Vbeta segments and 13 reverse primers for TCR Jbeta segments. The CDR3 region of rearranged TCR beta genes was amplified from genomic DNA by a multiplex PCR assay. The amplified TCR beta libraries were sequenced on the Illumina HiSeq System as 87-base-pair reads. From the authors' description of their analysis: A later analysis counted tens of millions of unique TCR beta chains across the 700 or so repertoires, and approximately 11 million of these chains were shared by at least two donors. To remove PCR and sequencing errors, raw reads were error-corrected and collapsed into unique sequences using a nearest-neighbor algorithm that merged closely related sequences. To assign V, D and J gene segments, CDR3 sequences were aligned to IMGT reference sequences. For a sequence to be retained, a match of at least six nucleotides was required to both a V gene segment and a J gene segment. A rearrangement counted as productive if the CDR3 had no stop codons and remained in frame with V and J, and every other rearrangement counted as non-productive. CDR3 was defined by IMGT convention, running from the second conserved V-encoded cysteine to the conserved J-encoded phenylalanine. Sequences without an unambiguous match to a single V gene segment were excluded from the earlier analysis of 450 to 650 of the donors. In an earlier analysis of approximately 550 of the donors, V segments were called functional above 56.7% productive rearrangements and were called segregating when the between-donor standard deviation exceeded 5%. A statistical classification framework was built to diagnose cytomegalovirus status from the catalog of TCR beta chain sequences. V and J gene assignment, in a later analysis, came from comparing TCR nucleotide sequences with IMGT/GENE-DB human TR gene sequences. The TCRdist pipeline was used in a later analysis to assign CDR3 sequences and most-parsimonious VDJ recombination scenarios. In a later analysis, each TCR beta chain was defined by its CDR3 amino acid sequence together with its V-gene family, and reads without a unique V-gene family were excluded. A later analysis removed 450 to 600 highly shared, low-generation-probability nucleotide sequences to deal with suspected cross-contamination and a sequencing artifact. A later analysis calculated a clonal expansion index for each public chain from normalized within-repertoire ranks of inferred template counts. A later analysis computed generation probabilities with a VDJ recombination model fitted to out-of-frame rearrangements, and checked the results against IGoR. In a later analysis, hypergeometric tests were used to score TCR-TCR, TCR-HLA and TCR-CMV co-occurrence, with a repertoire-size bias correction applied to TCR pairs. In a later analysis, false discovery rates were estimated by permuting HLA or CMV assignments 20 times. In a later analysis, co-occurring TCRs were grouped using DBSCAN, with TCRdist sequence similarity added in when clustering inside HLA-allele-positive subsets. Repertoires with fewer than 30,000 or more than 120,000 public chains were left out of co-occurrence clustering, as were a few repertoires with anomalous nucleotide sharing. Sourced from immuneACCESS, this table was stored by TCRdb with only in-frame sequences that have V and J called. A share of the clones is absent; for the studies checked, an unresolved V gene accounts for under half, and the remainder has no known explanation. That table supplies the V and J calls and clone size; D and trimming were determined from the DNA. For this sample, the table gives 60,000 to 70,000 clones. In total, the top ten clones hold roughly 15% of the sample.

The CDR3 has 16 amino acids, counting the end cysteine and phenylalanine. Only the CDR3 portion is preserved as DNA: 48 bases, with reading frame beginning at the first base. The germline V gene supplies CDR1 LGHNA and CDR2 YNFKEQ. Trimming takes 0 bases from V and 0 bases from J, and the germline ends sit 11 bases apart. To note about this clone: This clone's antigen is unknown.

Material for sequencing was PBMCs. The sequence was collected from a boy between 10 and 17 years old in good health and CMV-seronegative. The V gene is TRBV4-2 and the J gene is TRBJ1-1; TRBD1 is a weak D gene call, 5 bases matching. The bases are TGTGCCAGCAGCCAAGATAGGAGGGACCTGAACACTGAAGCTTTCTTT. Its translation reads: CASSQDRRDLNTEAFF.